The next 20 T cell receptor beta chains were all read from a single sample in a study of OX40 agonist ivuxolimab in advanced cancers. Using immunoSEQ multiplex PCR, the repertoire was profiled, and TCRdb retains in-frame clones only, with some absent. The table records 44,000 or so clones, about nine tenths of them present only once. The sequencing used CD4+ or CD8+ T cells sorted from blood, collected in a trial of the OX40 agonist ivuxolimab. Receptors originate from an adult with an advanced solid tumor such as melanoma, head and neck, liver or kidney cancer.

This chain links TRBV2 with TRBJ2-6; D gene unclear. Germline CDR1 reads SNHLY; CDR2 reads FYNNEI. V gave up 1 base and J gave up 12 bases, with 19 bases separating them. CDR3 length: 16 amino acids. CDR3 in DNA: TGTGCCAGCAGTGAAGAGGACGCAACATCTTACACCGTCCTGACTTTC. It translates to CASSEEDATSYTVLTF.

This chain joins TRBV11-2 and TRBJ2-2; 7 bases fit TRBD1. Germline CDR1 and CDR2: SGHAT and FQNNGV. The CDR3 totals 16 residues. The trim removed 5 bases at V and 1 base at J, leaving 7 bases unmatched. The CDR3 bases are TGTGCCAGCAGCAAGGACAGGTTTGGGAACACCGGGGAGCTGTTTTTT. It specifies CASSKDRFGNTGELFF.

The chain employs TRBV10-3 and TRBJ2-5, with TRBD1 matching over 7 bases. After removal of 4 bases from V and 4 bases from J, the junction contained 3 bases not matched to a gene. The CDR3 is made up of 13 amino acids. The germline V gene encodes CDR1 ENHRY and CDR2 SYGVKD. CDR3 region: CAISGSGGETQYF. Here the CDR3 DNA reads TGTGCCATCAGTGGCTCAGGGGGAGAGACCCAGTACTTC.

The chain is built from TRBV6-5 and TRBJ1-1, with a possible D match to TRBD1 (5 bases). This CDR3 spans 13 amino acids. From germline, CDR1 is MNHEY and CDR2 SVGAGI. V was pared by 5 bases and J by 0 bases, with 7 bases between. CDR3 DNA: TGTGCCAGCAGTCAAGGGGTGAACACTGAAGCTTTCTTT. It translates to CASSQGVNTEAFF.

This rearrangement joins TRBV7-9 to TRBJ2-4; TRBD1 agrees at 8 bases. This CDR3 is 15 amino acids long. Germline lookup yields CDR1 SEHNR and CDR2 FQNEAQ (reference sequence). With V trimmed by 3 bases and J by 4 bases, 5 bases remained unmatched. This CDR3 reads CASSLDRVGKNIQYF. In nucleotides, the CDR3 is TGTGCCAGCAGCTTGGACAGGGTAGGAAAAAACATTCAGTACTTC.

In its sample, this clone was seen a few times. This chain uses TRBV7-9 with TRBJ2-2, with 7 bases aligning to TRBD1. The CDR3 totals 16 residues. Germline lookup yields CDR1 SEHNR and CDR2 FQNEAQ (reference sequence). With V trimmed by 3 bases and J by 7 bases, 11 bases remained unmatched. The CDR3 reads CASSFPRDSIIGELFF. The CDR3 nucleotides are TGTGCCAGCAGCTTCCCCAGGGACAGTATAATCGGGGAGCTGTTTTTT.

The J gene is TRBJ2-1, the V gene TRBV5-4; 13 nucleotides line up with TRBD2. V gave up 2 bases and J gave up 0 bases; unmatched junction bases: 5. The CDR3 is made up of 18 amino acids. The V gene's germline CDR1 is SGHNT and CDR2 YYREEE (reference sequence). The DNA of the CDR3 is TGTGCCAGCAGCTTAGGATGGACTAGCGGGAGCTCCTACAATGAGCAGTTCTTC. Its translation is CASSLGWTSGSSYNEQFF.

This rearrangement joins TRBV5-8 to TRBJ2-3; D might be TRBD1 (7 bases). The V gene lost 2 bases and the J gene lost 2 bases, with 21 bases spanning the gap. The CDR3 spans 18 residues. Germline loops: CDR1 SGHTS, CDR2 YDEGEE. As DNA, the CDR3 is TGTGCCAGCAGCTTCCCGGGGGTCGGGCAGGGGGACACAGATACGCAGTATTTT. This gives the protein CASSFPGVGQGDTDTQYF.

The rearrangement uses TRBV5-6 and TRBJ2-4; the D gene could be TRBD1 or TRBD2 (5 bases each). CDR3 length: 16 residues. Germline V lookup: CDR1 SGHDT, CDR2 YYEEEE. Trimming left V 4 bases short and J 2 bases short, with 16 bases between. The CDR3 DNA is TGTGCCAGCAGCCGAGGGGACCTTCCCACCAAAAACATTCAGTACTTC. Its protein is CASSRGDLPTKNIQYF.

The chain has TRBV5-1 and TRBJ2-7; the match to TRBD2 covers 7 bases. With 0 bases clipped from V and 3 bases from J, the junction kept 6 bases outside the gene matches. The CDR3 extends over 15 amino acids. Germline lookup yields CDR1 SGHRS and CDR2 YFSETQ. CDR3 nucleotides: TGCGCCAGCAGCTTGGGAGAGGGACTACACTACGAGCAGTACTTC. It encodes CASSLGEGLHYEQYF.

The chain joins TRBV27 to TRBJ1-1; 7 positions match TRBD1. This CDR3 contains 13 residues. Germline CDR1 MNHEY, CDR2 SMNVEV (reference sequence). The V segment lost 2 bases and the J segment 7 bases; nucleotides outside the gene matches: 4. CDR3 protein: CASSLPGGGEAFF. CDR3 DNA sequence: TGTGCCAGCAGTTTACCAGGGGGGGGTGAAGCTTTCTTT.

The chain couples TRBV9 to TRBJ1-2; TRBD1 matches at 9 bases. The CDR3 consists of 14 residues. In germline, CDR1 is SGDLS, CDR2 YYNGEE. After removal of 5 bases from V and 5 bases from J, the junction contained 7 bases not matched to a gene. CDR3 DNA: TGTGCCAGCAGGTCATCGGACAGGGGATATGGCTACACCTTC. Protein product: CASRSSDRGYGYTF.

V and J are TRBV2 and TRBJ2-1; possible D gene TRBD2, 6 bases. CDR3 length: 12 residues. Germline V gene lookup returns CDR1 SNHLY and CDR2 FYNNEI. Trimming removed 8 bases at V and 9 bases at J, with 14 bases between. CDR3 bases: TGTGCCAGCCGGGGGAGTAGGGCTGAGCAGTTCTTC. Its translation: CASRGSRAEQFF.

The chain carries TRBV9 and TRBJ2-1; the match to TRBD2 covers 7 bases. Germline CDR1 is SGDLS and CDR2 is YYNGEE. This CDR3 has 17 amino acids. The junction had 8 bases not matched to a gene; V was cut back by 0 bases and J by 2 bases. The CDR3 coding sequence is TGTGCCAGCAGCGTAGCTACCGGCGGGAGACCCTACAATGAGCAGTTCTTC. Protein product: CASSVATGGRPYNEQFF.

CDR3 coding DNA: TGTGCCAGCAGCCCGGACCTCCAAGAGACCCAGTACTTC. Residues: CASSPDLQETQYF. The V gene is TRBV7-9, the J gene TRBJ2-5, with no clear D. With 5 bases removed from V and 1 base from J, the gap between germline ends came to 8 bases. CDR3 length: 13 amino acids. The germline CDR1 and CDR2 sequences are SEHNR and FQNEAQ (reference sequence).

The chain carries TRBV2 and TRBJ1-3; D unresolved. CDR3 length: 14 residues. Germline CDR1 and CDR2: SNHLY and FYNNEI. V shed 4 bases and J shed 0 bases, with 7 bases lying between them. The CDR3 region is CASSGMSSGNTIYF. In nucleotides, the CDR3 is TGTGCCAGCAGTGGTATGAGCTCTGGAAACACCATATATTTT.

The genes are TRBV19 and TRBJ2-7; tentatively, D is TRBD1 (6 bases). The CDR3 loop spans 14 amino acids. Germline lookup yields CDR1 LNHDA and CDR2 SQIVND (reference sequence). Trimming cost V 3 bases and J 4 bases, with 13 bases left between them. In DNA form, the CDR3 reads TGTGCCAGTAGTATCGGGACATCCTCTTACGAGCAGTACTTC. This gives the protein CASSIGTSSYEQYF.

The V gene is TRBV7-9, the J gene TRBJ2-3, with 13 bases matching TRBD2. The junction had 2 bases not matched to a gene; V was cut back by 8 bases and J by 3 bases. This CDR3 is built from 14 residues. The germline V gene has CDR1 SEHNR and CDR2 FQNEAQ (reference sequence). The DNA of the CDR3 is TGTGCCAGCCTACTAGCGGGGGGGACAGATACGCAGTATTTT. Protein sequence: CASLLAGGTDTQYF.

This clone was seen more than once but under ten times. The chain joins TRBV19 to TRBJ1-5; 7 bases line up with TRBD1. The V gene end was trimmed by 5 bases and the J gene end by 2 bases; junction bases not matched to a gene: 6. Germline V CDR1 and CDR2: LNHDA, SQIVND (reference sequence). CDR3 length: 15 amino acids. The CDR3 DNA sequence: TGTGCCAGTAGTGTGACAGGGTATGGCAATCAGCCCCAGCATTTT. Translating it yields CASSVTGYGNQPQHF.

This chain uses TRBV2 with TRBJ2-1, with a weak D call TRBD2 (7 bases). V dropped 8 bases and J dropped 8 bases, with 13 bases sitting between them. Germline V CDR1 and CDR2: SNHLY, FYNNEI. This CDR3 comprises 12 residues. The CDR3 region has the DNA TGTGCCAGCGGGGGGGCCGAATATGAGCAGTTCTTC. Its protein product is CASGGAEYEQFF.